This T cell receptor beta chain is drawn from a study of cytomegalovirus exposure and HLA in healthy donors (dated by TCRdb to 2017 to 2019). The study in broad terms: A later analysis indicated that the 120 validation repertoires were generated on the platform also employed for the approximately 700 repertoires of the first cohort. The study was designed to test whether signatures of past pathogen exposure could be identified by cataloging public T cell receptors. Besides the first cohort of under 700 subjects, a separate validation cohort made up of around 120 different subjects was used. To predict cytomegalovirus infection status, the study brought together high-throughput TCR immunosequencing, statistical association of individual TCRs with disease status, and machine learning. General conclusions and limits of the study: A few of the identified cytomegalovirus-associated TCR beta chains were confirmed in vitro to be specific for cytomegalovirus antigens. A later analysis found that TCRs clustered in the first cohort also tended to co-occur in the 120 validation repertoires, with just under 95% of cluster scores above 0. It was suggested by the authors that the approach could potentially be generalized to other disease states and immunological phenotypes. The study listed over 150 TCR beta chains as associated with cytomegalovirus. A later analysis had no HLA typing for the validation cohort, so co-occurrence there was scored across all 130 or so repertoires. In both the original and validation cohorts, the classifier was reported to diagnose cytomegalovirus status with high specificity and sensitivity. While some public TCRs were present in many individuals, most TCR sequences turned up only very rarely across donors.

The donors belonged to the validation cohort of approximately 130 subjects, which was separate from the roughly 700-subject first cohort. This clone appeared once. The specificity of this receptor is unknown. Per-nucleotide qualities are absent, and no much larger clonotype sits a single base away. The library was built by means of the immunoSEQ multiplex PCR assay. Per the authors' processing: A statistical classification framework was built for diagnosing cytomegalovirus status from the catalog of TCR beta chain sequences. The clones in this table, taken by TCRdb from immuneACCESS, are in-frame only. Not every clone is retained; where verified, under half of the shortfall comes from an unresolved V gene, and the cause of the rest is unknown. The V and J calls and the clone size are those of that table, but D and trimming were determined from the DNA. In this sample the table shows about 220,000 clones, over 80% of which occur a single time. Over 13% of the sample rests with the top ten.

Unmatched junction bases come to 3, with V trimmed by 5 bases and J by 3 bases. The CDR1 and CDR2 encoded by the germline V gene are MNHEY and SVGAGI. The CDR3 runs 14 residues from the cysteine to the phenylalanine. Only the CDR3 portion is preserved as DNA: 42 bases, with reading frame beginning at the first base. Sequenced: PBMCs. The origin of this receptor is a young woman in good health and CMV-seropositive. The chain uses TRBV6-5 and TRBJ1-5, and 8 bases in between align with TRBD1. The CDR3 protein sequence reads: CASSGQGPNQPQHF. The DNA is TGTGCCAGCAGTGGACAGGGCCCCAATCAGCCCCAGCATTTT.